These 28 T cell receptor beta chains were all obtained from the same sample, sequenced in a study of cytomegalovirus exposure and HLA in healthy donors. Use of 60 Vbeta and 13 Jbeta primers characterized the PCR. Sequencing was performed with immunoSEQ multiplex PCR; in TCRdb, only in-frame clones are kept and a portion is missing. The repertoire holds approximately 130,000 clones, with about 86% as singletons. Sequenced sample: PBMCs. Source of these receptors: a woman aged 25 to 45 in good health and CMV-seronegative.

The chain couples TRBV7-2 to TRBJ2-1, with TRBD2 matching 13 bases. CDR1 is SGHTA and CDR2 is FQGNSA in the germline V gene. The CDR3 totals 16 residues. Trimming at V came to 7 bases and at J to 6 bases, leaving 9 bases not matched to a gene. The CDR3 protein is CASTPPGLAGANEQFF. CDR3 DNA sequence: TGTGCCAGCACCCCGCCAGGACTAGCGGGAGCCAATGAGCAGTTCTTC.

The gene calls are TRBV9 and TRBJ2-7; 8 bases map to TRBD2. The CDR3 runs 15 residues. Germline lookup yields CDR1 SGDLS and CDR2 YYNGEE. Unmatched junction bases numbered 10, after V lost 3 bases and J lost 5 bases. The CDR3 is CASSGGAGVSNEQYF. CDR3 DNA: TGTGCCAGCAGCGGGGGAGCGGGAGTCAGTAACGAGCAGTACTTC.

The rearrangement uses TRBV7-9 and TRBJ2-7; 8 bases align to TRBD1. This CDR3 region has 15 residues. With V trimmed by 3 bases and J by 0 bases, 4 bases remained unmatched. Germline assignment: CDR1 SEHNR and CDR2 FQNEAQ (reference sequence). The CDR3 reads CASSLEQGGSYEQYF. CDR3 in DNA: TGTGCCAGCAGCTTGGAACAGGGGGGCTCCTACGAGCAGTACTTC.

The J gene is TRBJ2-1, the V gene TRBV4-3; 8 bases are a match to TRBD2. The CDR3 consists of 17 residues. The trim removed 4 bases at V and 4 bases at J, leaving 12 bases unmatched. The germline gives CDR1 LGHNA, CDR2 YSLEER. CDR3 sequence reads: CASSPRLATRPYNEQFF. The DNA of the CDR3 is TGCGCCAGCAGCCCTCGACTAGCGACTCGCCCTTACAATGAGCAGTTCTTC.

The chain has TRBV5-3 and TRBJ1-4; D perhaps matches TRBD1 (5 bases). TRBV5-3 is classed as an ORF, of uncertain function. The CDR3 runs to 17 residues. The V and J ends lost 5 bases and 1 base respectively, with 18 bases between them. The DNA for the CDR3 is TGTGCCAGAAGAACTCGGCGGGGCGGCATAACTAATGAAAAACTGTTTTTT. This gives the protein CARRTRRGGITNEKLFF.

The chain joins TRBV5-6 to TRBJ2-1; 8 positions match TRBD2. In germline, CDR1 is SGHDT, CDR2 YYEEEE. V shed 3 bases, J shed 7 bases, and the junction held 12 bases outside the gene matches. CDR3 length: 16 residues. CDR3 protein: CASSSPGLGSRNEQFF. The CDR3 nucleotides are TGTGCCAGCAGCTCCCCGGGACTAGGTTCCCGGAATGAGCAGTTCTTC.

The J gene is TRBJ1-2, the V gene TRBV28; 8 bases align to TRBD1. Germline loops: CDR1 MDHEN, CDR2 SYDVKM. This CDR3 spans 15 amino acids. Trimming removed 6 bases from V and 3 bases from J; junction bases left unmatched: 9. CDR3 protein: CASREADRDHYGYTF. The CDR3 nucleotides read TGTGCCAGCAGGGAGGCGGACAGGGATCACTATGGCTACACCTTC.

V usage is TRBV5-6 and J usage is TRBJ1-2, with D unresolved. The V gene lost 0 bases and the J gene lost 2 bases, with 5 bases spanning the gap. Germline V gene lookup returns CDR1 SGHDT and CDR2 YYEEEE. The CDR3 loop spans 13 amino acids. DNA of the CDR3: TGTGCCAGCAGCTTGGTACGGAACTATGGCTACACCTTC. Translated, it gives CASSLVRNYGYTF.

About this clone itself: A junction end diverges from the germline sequence, so it may reflect a read error. V is TRBV10-3 and J is TRBJ2-2; a weak D match, TRBD1 (7 bases). This CDR3 has 13 residues. CDR1 is ENHRY and CDR2 is SYGVKD in the germline V gene. The CDR3 spells CAIRGGGNGELFF. CDR3 sequence (DNA): TGTGCGATCAGAGGGGGCGGGAACGGGGAGCTGTTTTTT.

The chain is built from TRBV27 and TRBJ2-1; 13 nucleotides agree with TRBD2. Trimming removed 7 bases from V and 6 bases from J; junction bases left unmatched: 6. The CDR3 loop spans 15 amino acids. The germline gives CDR1 MNHEY, CDR2 SMNVEV (reference sequence). CDR3 bases: TGTGCCAGCACTAAACTAGCGGGAGGGCCCAATGAGCAGTTCTTC. Protein sequence: CASTKLAGGPNEQFF.

The chain employs TRBV5-1 and TRBJ2-2; the D gene is possibly TRBD1 (6 bases). V was cut by 2 bases and J by 1 base, with 9 bases left in between. The CDR3 is 15 residues long. Per germline, CDR1 SGHRS and CDR2 YFSETQ. CDR3 nucleotides: TGCGCCAGCAGCTTACCGACAGGGAACACCGGGGAGCTGTTTTTT. Its translation: CASSLPTGNTGELFF.

The genes are TRBV28 and TRBJ2-7; D not resolved. This CDR3 contains 12 residues. Germline CDR1 is MDHEN and CDR2 is SYDVKM. V gave up 5 bases and J gave up 1 base, with 6 bases separating them. CDR3 nucleotides: TGTGCCAGCAGTCCTAATTCCTACGAGCAGTACTTC. Translated: CASSPNSYEQYF. Full variable domain (rest looked up from reference TRBV28 and TRBJ2-7): DVKVTQSSRYLVKRTGEKVFLECVQDMDHENMFWYRQDPGLGLRLIYFSYDVKMKEKGDIPEGYSVSREKKERFSLILESASTNQTSMYLCASSPNSYEQYFGPGTRLTVT.

The gene calls are TRBV4-3 and TRBJ2-3; 12 nucleotides match TRBD2. Trimming took 4 bases from V and 3 from J; bases not matched to a gene: 8. This CDR3 contains 17 residues. The germline gives CDR1 LGHNA, CDR2 YSLEER. The CDR3 coding sequence is TGCGCCAGCAGCCGGGACGGACTAGCGGGGATTACAGATACGCAGTATTTT. Protein sequence: CASSRDGLAGITDTQYF.

The gene calls are TRBV28 and TRBJ2-1, with 9 nucleotides matching TRBD1. V lost 6 bases to trimming and J lost 7 bases; unmatched junction nucleotides: 13. This CDR3 contains 16 residues. CDR1 is MDHEN, CDR2 SYDVKM, per germline. CDR3 residues: CASSPPRDRVANEQFF. CDR3 nucleotide sequence: TGTGCCAGCAGCCCTCCCCGGGACAGGGTTGCAAATGAGCAGTTCTTC.

This clone has a single count. The chain is built from TRBV2 and TRBJ1-1, with D tentatively TRBD1 (6 bases). V was pared by 8 bases and J by 3 bases, with 13 bases between. The CDR3 covers 13 residues. CDR1 is SNHLY, CDR2 FYNNEI, per germline. The CDR3 nucleotides read TGTGCCAGCGGAGGGGGGGCGCACACTGAAGCTTTCTTT. This gives the protein CASGGGAHTEAFF.

The chain combines TRBV10-3 with TRBJ2-5; D is possibly TRBD1 (6 bases). Per germline, CDR1 ENHRY and CDR2 SYGVKD. The V and J ends lost 11 bases and 5 bases respectively, with 15 bases between them. The CDR3 sequence is 12 residues long. The CDR3 DNA reads as TGTGCCTCGGGACACGACGGGGAGACCCAGTACTTC. Its protein product is CASGHDGETQYF.

This chain links TRBV7-9 with TRBJ2-1; D possibly corresponds to TRBD2 (6 bases). The CDR3 has 16 residues. Trimming shortened V by 5 bases and J by 7 bases, and 21 bases separated the two germline ends. Germline CDR1 and CDR2: SEHNR and FQNEAQ (reference sequence). This chain's CDR3 is CASSGEDQPSPNEQFF. The DNA for the CDR3 is TGTGCCAGCAGCGGGGAGGACCAGCCTAGTCCTAATGAGCAGTTCTTC.

The chain recombines TRBV4-1 with TRBJ1-2; 10 bases are a match to TRBD1. The length of the CDR3 is 14 residues. The V gene end was trimmed by 4 bases and the J gene end by 4 bases; junction bases not matched to a gene: 3. CDR1 is MGHRA, CDR2 YSYEKL, per germline. This CDR3 reads CASSRTGGTYGYTF. The CDR3 DNA sequence: TGCGCCAGCAGCCGGACAGGGGGTACCTATGGCTACACCTTC.

This clone was counted only a few times. This chain uses TRBV19 with TRBJ1-6; 9 nucleotides align to TRBD1. CDR1 and CDR2 (germline): LNHDA, SQIVND (reference sequence). The CDR3 has 16 residues. Germline trimming cut 2 bases from V and 7 bases from J; bases unmatched to any gene: 6. The CDR3 sequence: CASSISRQGENSPLHF. The CDR3 nucleotides are TGTGCCAGTAGTATAAGCCGACAGGGGGAGAATTCACCCCTCCACTTT. Together with reference TRBV19 and TRBJ1-6, the CDR3 gives the full variable domain: DGGITQSPKYLFRKEGQNVTLSCEQNLNHDAMYWYRQDPGQGLRLIYYSQIVNDFQKGDIAEGYSVSREKKESFPLTVTSAQKNPTAFYLCASSISRQGENSPLHFGNGTRLTVT.

This clone showed up just a few times. The chain employs TRBV28 and TRBJ1-4; perhaps TRBD1 as D (5 bases). Germline assignment: CDR1 MDHEN and CDR2 SYDVKM. V was trimmed by 7 bases and J by 7 bases, leaving 25 bases between them. The CDR3 has 17 amino acids. The CDR3 nucleotides read TGTGCCAGCACAAGTCTTATGGGGGGAGGGCGGGGTGAAAAACTGTTTTTT. Amino acids: CASTSLMGGGRGEKLFF.

The J gene is TRBJ1-5, the V gene TRBV9; the match to TRBD1 covers 9 bases. Germline V gene lookup returns CDR1 SGDLS and CDR2 YYNGEE. The trim removed 3 bases at V and 6 bases at J, leaving 4 bases unmatched. This CDR3 contains 14 residues. The CDR3 DNA reads TGTGCCAGCAGCGGGACAGGGGCGGGTCAGCCCCAGCATTTT. Amino acid sequence: CASSGTGAGQPQHF.

This clone was counted once. J is TRBJ2-6 and V is TRBV11-2; TRBD1 matches 7 bases. CDR1 and CDR2 from the germline V gene are SGHAT and FQNNGV. The CDR3 is 18 amino acids. V shed 6 bases and J 1 base; nucleotides not matched to a gene: 12. CDR3 region: CASRRPGQRESGANVLTF. The CDR3 DNA follows: TGTGCCAGCAGACGACCGGGACAGCGTGAGTCTGGGGCCAACGTCCTGACTTTC.

V is TRBV4-1 and J is TRBJ2-3; D uncertain. V dropped 0 bases and J dropped 0 bases, with 10 bases sitting between them. CDR3 length: 16 amino acids. Germline V gene sequence: CDR1 MGHRA, CDR2 YSYEKL. CDR3 nucleotide sequence: TGCGCCAGCAGCCAAGATCGTGGCAGTAGCACAGATACGCAGTATTTT. Translated: CASSQDRGSSTDTQYF.

This rearrangement joins TRBV4-3 to TRBJ2-1, with 9 positions matching TRBD2. Per germline, CDR1 LGHNA and CDR2 YSLEER. CDR3 length: 19 amino acids. V shed 2 bases, J shed 0 bases, and the junction held 11 bases outside the gene matches. The CDR3 DNA reads as TGCGCCAGCAGCCAACTCCTAGCGGGATCACCTCGCTCCTACAATGAGCAGTTCTTC. This gives the protein CASSQLLAGSPRSYNEQFF.

The chain is built from TRBV5-4 and TRBJ2-5, with 9 bases lining up with TRBD2. The CDR3 spans 17 residues. Unmatched junction bases numbered 8, after V lost 0 bases and J lost 2 bases. CDR1 and CDR2 from the germline V gene are SGHNT and YYREEE (reference sequence). This chain's CDR3 is CASSLVVGLAGQETQYF. DNA for the CDR3: TGTGCCAGCAGCTTGGTAGTAGGGCTAGCGGGGCAAGAGACCCAGTACTTC.

The chain employs TRBV28 and TRBJ1-1, with no clear D. Germline V gene lookup returns CDR1 MDHEN and CDR2 SYDVKM. The CDR3 totals 12 residues. With 7 bases removed from V and 3 bases from J, the gap between germline ends came to 9 bases. The CDR3 DNA reads as TGTGCCAGCACCCTTCGGGACACTGAAGCTTTCTTT. Amino acids: CASTLRDTEAFF. Full variable domain (missing parts from reference TRBV28 and TRBJ1-1): DVKVTQSSRYLVKRTGEKVFLECVQDMDHENMFWYRQDPGLGLRLIYFSYDVKMKEKGDIPEGYSVSREKKERFSLILESASTNQTSMYLCASTLRDTEAFFGQGTRLTVV.

This chain links TRBV28 with TRBJ2-7, with TRBD2 matching 8 bases. The CDR3 is made up of 15 amino acids. V was pared by 8 bases and J by 6 bases, with 15 bases of the junction left unmatched. The germline V gene has CDR1 MDHEN and CDR2 SYDVKM. The CDR3 DNA sequence: TGTGCCAGCTCCACGTGGGGCGGGGGGACCCTCGAGCAGTACTTC. Residues: CASSTWGGGTLEQYF.

This clone was recorded a few times. V gene TRBV7-9 combines with J gene TRBJ1-1; 7 positions match TRBD1. Germline trimming cut 5 bases from V and 8 bases from J; bases unmatched to any gene: 8. This CDR3 spans 13 amino acids. In germline, CDR1 is SEHNR, CDR2 FQNEAQ (reference sequence). The DNA for the CDR3 is TGTGCCAGCAGCCTCGGGACAGAGAGCGAAGCTTTCTTT. Its protein is CASSLGTESEAFF.